This TCR beta chain was profiled in a study of T cell repertoires in cytomegalovirus infection. With respect to this clonotype: Its antigen is unidentified.

Each CDR3 protein is one row after TCRdb ran MiXCR on the reads. The repertoire holds 80,000 to 95,000 distinct CDR3 sequences, with roughly 29% as singletons. The CDR3 runs to 13 residues. The germline V gene encodes CDR1 SGHVT and CDR2 SQSDAQ. Trimming pared 7 bases from V and 5 bases from J, leaving 12 bases between. Specimen: CD8+ T cells from cultured PBMCs, collected from culture after CMV antigen stimulation. The sequence came from a human donor in good health (CMV status not recorded). Some clones in this sample may be carry-over from other donors' samples. The chain uses TRBV7-4 and TRBJ2-1, with D perhaps assigned TRBD1 or TRBD2 (5 bases each). The CDR3 protein is CASTPRDDNEQFF. CDR3 bases: TGTGCCAGCACGCCAAGGGACGACAATGAGCAGTTCTTC.